These T cell receptor beta chains were read from a single sample in a study of blood T cell repertoires in COVID-19. The assay was immunoSEQ multiplex PCR, and TCRdb's table has in-frame clones only and misses some. The table lists approximately 220,000 clones, about 80% of them singletons. What was sequenced was peripheral blood. All receptors derive from a woman in her sixties or seventies with acute or convalescent COVID-19. CDR3s include the opening cysteine and the closing phenylalanine or tryptophan. A D gene is named only where the DNA matches it firmly.

TRBD1,TRBV12-3/TRBV12-4,TRBJ1-2,13,CASSPDRVGGYTF
TRBD1,TRBV7-8,TRBJ1-5,16,CASSSDRGNSNQPQHF
TRBD1,TRBV28,TRBJ1-2,14,CASSSPGGSNGYTF
TRBD1,TRBV27,TRBJ1-5,15,CASSAGQGNNQPQHF
TRBD1,TRBV30,TRBJ1-6,12,CAWTGQGGPLHF
TRBD1,TRBV7-9,TRBJ2-7,16,CASSLVSGGRIYEQYF
.,TRBV7-2,TRBJ1-3,14,CASSLEQTGNTIYF
TRBD1,TRBV6-5,TRBJ2-7,14,CASRAWDSSYEQYF
TRBD2,TRBV6-1,TRBJ2-3,14,CASSEMGRGDTQYF
.,TRBV9,TRBJ1-2,15,CASSVGPGGDYGYTF
.,TRBV7-6,TRBJ2-2,13,CASSLARSGELFF
TRBD1,TRBV15,TRBJ2-7,15,CATSSRTGGSYEQYF
.,TRBV10-3,TRBJ2-3,13,CAISGQGTDTQYF
.,TRBV7-2,TRBJ2-1,15,CASSLDRQGYNEQFF
TRBD2,TRBV5-1,TRBJ2-5,17,CASSLGTSISSRETQYF
.,TRBV9,TRBJ2-2,16,CASSVASSFNTGELFF
.,TRBV5-1,TRBJ2-7,13,CASSLAQTYEQYF
.,TRBV6-5,TRBJ1-2,12,CASGVALEGYTF
.,TRBV5-3,TRBJ1-5,15,CARSLVGGRNQPQHF
.,TRBV6-5,TRBJ1-1,14,CAINQRGGRTEAFF
TRBD2,TRBV5-1,TRBJ2-2,16,CASSHSSGGNTGELFF
.,TRBV4-1,TRBJ1-5,14,CASSYDKGNQPQHF
.,TRBV7-9,TRBJ2-5,13,CASSPTGIETQYF
.,TRBV19,TRBJ1-1,13,CASRHEANTEAFF
TRBD1,TRBV9,TRBJ1-3,18,CASSVDTLDRELRNTIYF
.,TRBV5-1,TRBJ1-1,17,CASSLGIWGQMNTEAFF